A single sample is the source of the 27 T cell receptor beta chains below, sequenced in a study of graft-versus-host responses after intestinal transplantation. These receptors' targets are unknown. This table comes from immunoSEQ multiplex PCR, and its TCRdb copy is limited to in-frame clones, with some not included. The repertoire holds over 90,000 clones, with 80% to 95% as singletons. The sample in question was unstimulated CD8+ T cells sorted from spleen or lymph node cells, obtained before intestinal transplant. All receptors come from a human donor who received an intestinal transplant.

The V call is TRBV19, the J call TRBJ1-2, with unresolved D. Per the germline V gene, CDR1 is LNHDA and CDR2 is SQIVND (reference sequence). The CDR3 covers 13 residues. V shed 5 bases and J shed 0 bases, with 7 bases lying between them. For the CDR3, the DNA is TGTGCCAGTAGTCACAGTACTAACTATGGCTACACCTTC. Translating it yields CASSHSTNYGYTF.

V gene TRBV10-3 combines with J gene TRBJ2-1, with D possibly being TRBD2 (7 bases). The V gene lost 4 bases and the J gene lost 7 bases, with 14 bases spanning the gap. The germline V gene has CDR1 ENHRY and CDR2 SYGVKD. The CDR3 covers 14 residues. The CDR3 loop is CAISVGGPSNEQFF. CDR3 DNA: TGTGCCATCAGTGTGGGGGGGCCGTCTAATGAGCAGTTCTTC.

V usage is TRBV4-1 and J usage is TRBJ1-1, with D possibly being TRBD1 (5 bases). The germline gives CDR1 MGHRA, CDR2 YSYEKL. The CDR3 spans 16 residues. V lost 1 base and J 1 base, leaving 13 bases between the germline ends. The CDR3 DNA follows: TGCGCCAGCAGCCAAGGTTTGCAGGGACCGAACACTGAAGCTTTCTTT. It encodes CASSQGLQGPNTEAFF.

There are a few counts of this clone. V usage is TRBV5-6 and J usage is TRBJ2-7; D is possibly TRBD2 (5 bases). Germline V CDR1 and CDR2: SGHDT, YYEEEE. This CDR3 is built from 13 residues. V was trimmed by 0 bases and J by 5 bases, leaving 9 bases between them. CDR3 region: CASSLAEGDEQYF. In DNA form, the CDR3 reads TGTGCCAGCAGCTTGGCCGAGGGAGACGAGCAGTACTTC.

The gene calls are TRBV11-2 and TRBJ2-3; no firm D call. V lost 1 base and J lost 5, with 10 bases in between. The CDR3 contains 14 residues. The germline V gene has CDR1 SGHAT and CDR2 FQNNGV. The CDR3 loop is CASSLVIRVDTQYF. The CDR3, as DNA: TGTGCCAGCAGCTTAGTTATTAGGGTAGATACGCAGTATTTT.

The chain joins TRBV19 to TRBJ2-2; TRBD1 aligns across 7 bases. Germline CDR1 LNHDA, CDR2 SQIVND (reference sequence). The CDR3 length is 16 residues. V gave up 5 bases and J gave up 6 bases; unmatched junction bases: 12. The CDR3 DNA reads as TGTGCCAGTAGTGTACAACAGGGGAAGGGGCCCGGGGAGCTGTTTTTT. Translating it yields CASSVQQGKGPGELFF.

In DNA, the CDR3 is TGCGCCAGCAGCTTGTGGGAGGGGAACACTGAAGCTTTCTTT. Translation: CASSLWEGNTEAFF. The chain couples TRBV5-1 to TRBJ1-1; D not resolved. Trimming stripped 1 base from V and 1 base from J, with 8 bases between. CDR3 length: 14 amino acids. Germline lookup yields CDR1 SGHRS and CDR2 YFSETQ.

The chain employs TRBV29-1 and TRBJ1-2; D remains ambiguous. The germline V gene encodes CDR1 SQVTM and CDR2 ANQGSEA. V lost 4 bases and J lost 2, with 8 bases in between. This CDR3 region has 12 residues. CDR3 amino acids: CSVAQENYGYTF. The DNA of the CDR3 is TGCAGCGTTGCCCAGGAAAACTATGGCTACACCTTC.

This rearrangement joins TRBV2 to TRBJ2-7; D perhaps matches TRBD2 (5 bases). V shed 4 bases and J shed 3 bases, with 16 bases lying between them. The CDR3 runs to 15 residues. Looked up from germline, CDR1 is SNHLY and CDR2 is FYNNEI. The CDR3 sequence: CASSGGSSMVYEQYF. The CDR3 coding sequence is TGTGCCAGCAGTGGAGGGTCCAGTATGGTCTACGAGCAGTACTTC. Full variable domain (rest looked up from reference TRBV2 and TRBJ2-7): EPEVTQTPSHQVTQMGQEVILRCVPISNHLYFYWYRQILGQKVEFLVSFYNNEISEKSEIFDDQFSVERPDGSNFTLKIRSTKLEDSAMYFCASSGGSSMVYEQYFGPGTRLTVT.

The V call is TRBV4-1, the J call TRBJ2-1, with TRBD2 matching over 10 bases. The V segment lost 0 bases and the J segment 5 bases; nucleotides outside the gene matches: 7. Germline V gives CDR1 MGHRA, CDR2 YSYEKL. This CDR3 is built from 17 residues. In nucleotides, the CDR3 is TGCGCCAGCAGCCAAGAGGGAGCGGGGGGGTGGGACAATGAGCAGTTCTTC. It codes for CASSQEGAGGWDNEQFF.

This chain joins TRBV30 and TRBJ2-7; the D call may be TRBD1 or TRBD2 (5 bases each). Trimming cost V 2 bases and J 2 bases, with 10 bases left between them. Germline V gene sequence: CDR1 GTSNPN, CDR2 SVGIG (reference sequence). CDR3 length: 13 amino acids. CDR3 nucleotide sequence: TGTGCCTGGAGTAGGGACGGTGCCTACGAGCAGTACTTC. It specifies CAWSRDGAYEQYF. The full variable domain, its missing parts supplied by reference TRBV30 and TRBJ2-7, is SQTIHQWPATLVQPVGSPLSLECTVEGTSNPNLYWYRQAAGRGLQLLFYSVGIGQISSEVPQNLSASRPQDRQFILSSKKLLLSDSGFYLCAWSRDGAYEQYFGPGTRLTVT.

This chain's CDR3 is CASSEEQMFDQPQHF. In nucleotides, the CDR3 is TGTGCCAGCAGTGAAGAACAGATGTTCGATCAGCCCCAGCATTTT. The chain uses TRBV6-1 and TRBJ1-5; D call uncertain. The CDR3 covers 15 residues. The germline V gene encodes CDR1 MNHNS and CDR2 SASEGT. Trimming left V 1 base short and J 5 bases short, with 12 bases between.

This clone was found once. V and J are TRBV5-1 and TRBJ2-1, with D uncertain. CDR3 length: 15 residues. Germline-derived CDR1 and CDR2 are SGHRS and YFSETQ. The germline V and J ends were trimmed by 0 bases and 0 bases, with 7 bases remaining between them. Here the CDR3 reads CASSLAVSSYNEQFF. As DNA, the CDR3 is TGCGCCAGCAGCTTGGCGGTGAGCTCCTACAATGAGCAGTTCTTC.

The genes are TRBV27 and TRBJ1-1; weak D call: TRBD1 (5 bases). V was trimmed by 5 bases and J by 4 bases, leaving 8 bases between them. Germline assignment: CDR1 MNHEY and CDR2 SMNVEV (reference sequence). This CDR3 is 12 amino acids long. The CDR3 is CASSRGGTEAFF. The CDR3 coding sequence is TGTGCCAGCAGTCGGGGGGGCACTGAAGCTTTCTTT.

The chain carries TRBV15 and TRBJ2-1; no clear D gene. Germline V gene lookup returns CDR1 LNHNV and CDR2 YYDKDF (reference sequence). The germline V and J ends were trimmed by 0 bases and 9 bases, with 6 bases remaining between them. The CDR3 loop spans 12 amino acids. The CDR3 region is CATSREAGEQFF. The CDR3 bases are TGTGCCACCAGCAGAGAGGCTGGTGAGCAGTTCTTC.

The chain recombines TRBV11-3 with TRBJ2-7, with 7 positions matching TRBD1. The CDR3 sequence is 17 residues long. With 5 bases clipped from V and 5 bases from J, the junction kept 18 bases outside the gene matches. CDR1 and CDR2 (germline): SGHNT, YENEEA. The CDR3 protein is CASSLTGDDPYVNEQYF. The CDR3 region has the DNA TGTGCCAGCAGCCTCACAGGGGATGATCCCTATGTTAACGAGCAGTACTTC. Full variable domain (rest looked up from reference TRBV11-3 and TRBJ2-7): EAGVVQSPRYKIIEKKQPVAFWCNPISGHNTLYWYLQNLGQGPELLIRYENEEAVDDSQLPKDRFSAERLKGVDSTLKIQPAELGDSAVYLCASSLTGDDPYVNEQYFGPGTRLTVT.

This clone came up once. The identical CDR3 is also encoded by other nucleotide sequences in the sample. V gene TRBV29-1 combines with J gene TRBJ1-5; TRBD1 matches at 8 bases. This CDR3 contains 17 residues. CDR1 and CDR2 (germline): SQVTM, ANQGSEA. J was trimmed by 0 bases and V by 4 bases; bases with no gene match: 11. DNA for the CDR3: TGCAGCGTTGTAAGGACAGGGAGAAAATATAGCAATCAGCCCCAGCATTTT. Protein: CSVVRTGRKYSNQPQHF.

The chain is built from TRBV6-5 and TRBJ1-6; TRBD1 matches at 9 bases. V lost 5 bases and J lost 9; bases outside the gene matches: 5. Germline V gene lookup returns CDR1 MNHEY and CDR2 SVGAGI. The CDR3 has 14 residues. CDR3 residues: CASSDTGGTSPLHF. DNA for the CDR3: TGTGCCAGCAGTGACACAGGGGGCACTTCACCCCTCCACTTT.

CDR3 coding DNA: TGTGCCAGCAGCTCCCTAAATACAGATACGCAGTATTTT. As protein: CASSSLNTDTQYF. This chain uses TRBV7-9 with TRBJ2-3; D ambiguous. V was clipped by 4 bases and J by 3 bases, with 8 bases between them. There are 13 residues in the CDR3. Germline V lookup: CDR1 SEHNR, CDR2 FQNEAQ (reference sequence).

The V gene is TRBV5-5, the J gene TRBJ2-1, with D perhaps assigned TRBD1 or TRBD2 (6 bases each). The length of the CDR3 is 15 residues. Germline V gene sequence: CDR1 SGHKS, CDR2 YYEKEE (reference sequence). V lost 0 bases, J lost 4 bases, and 11 bases lay in between. CDR3 coding DNA: TGTGCCAGCAGCTTGGAGGGGGGCCTTTACAATGAGCAGTTCTTC. This translates into CASSLEGGLYNEQFF. The variable domain in full, completed from reference TRBV5-5 and TRBJ2-1, reads DAGVTQSPTHLIKTRGQQVTLRCSPISGHKSVSWYQQVLGQGPQFIFQYYEKEERGRGNFPDRFSARQFPNYSSELNVNALLLGDSALYLCASSLEGGLYNEQFFGPGTRLTVL.

V is TRBV7-8 and J is TRBJ2-1; TRBD2 matches 10 bases. CDR1 is SGHVS, CDR2 FQNEAQ, per germline. CDR3 length: 16 residues. V was pared by 3 bases and J by 4 bases, with 6 bases of the junction left unmatched. The CDR3 is CASSFGTSEIYNEQFF. CDR3 nucleotide sequence: TGTGCCAGCAGCTTCGGGACTAGCGAGATATACAATGAGCAGTTCTTC.

The chain employs TRBV27 and TRBJ1-3; D is possibly TRBD1 (5 bases). Per the germline V gene, CDR1 is MNHEY and CDR2 is SMNVEV (reference sequence). The V gene lost 0 bases and the J gene lost 2 bases, with 8 bases spanning the gap. This CDR3 spans 15 amino acids. CDR3 coding DNA: TGTGCCAGCAGTTTATCGCGGGGGGCTGGAAACACCATATATTTT. Translating gives CASSLSRGAGNTIYF.

This chain joins TRBV11-2 and TRBJ2-7; 7 bases map to TRBD2. Germline V lookup: CDR1 SGHAT, CDR2 FQNNGV. The CDR3 has 14 residues. Trimming removed 1 base from V and 2 bases from J; junction bases left unmatched: 2. DNA for the CDR3: TGTGCCAGCAGCTTAGCGGGGGGTACCTACGAGCAGTACTTC. Translated, it gives CASSLAGGTYEQYF.

This clone was recorded only once. The chain carries TRBV13 and TRBJ2-2; a weak D match, TRBD1 (6 bases). The CDR3 has 13 amino acids. In germline, CDR1 is PRHDT, CDR2 FYEKMQ (reference sequence). V lost 6 bases and J lost 7, with 12 bases in between. CDR3 region: CASRRDNYGELFF. The CDR3 region has the DNA TGTGCCAGCAGAAGGGACAACTACGGGGAGCTGTTTTTT. Based on the CDR3 plus reference TRBV13 and TRBJ2-2, the full variable domain is AAGVIQSPRHLIKEKRETATLKCYPIPRHDTVYWYQQGPGQDPQFLISFYEKMQSDKGSIPDRFSAQQFSDYHSELNMSSLELGDSALYFCASRRDNYGELFFGEGSRLTVL.

The gene calls are TRBV27 and TRBJ2-7; TRBD1 agrees at 7 bases. The CDR3 has 15 residues. The germline gives CDR1 MNHEY, CDR2 SMNVEV (reference sequence). J gave up 2 bases and V 1 base, and 5 bases lay outside the gene matches. The CDR3 sequence: CASSLLGQRAYEQYF. The CDR3 DNA sequence: TGTGCCAGCAGTTTATTGGGACAGAGAGCCTACGAGCAGTACTTC.

The V call is TRBV19, the J call TRBJ2-1; 7 nucleotides agree with TRBD2. Germline assignment: CDR1 LNHDA and CDR2 SQIVND (reference sequence). The length of the CDR3 is 19 residues. After removal of 1 base from V and 7 bases from J, the junction contained 19 bases not matched to a gene. The CDR3 loop is CASSIGPPYRDYVRNEQFF. The CDR3 DNA is TGTGCCAGTAGTATAGGCCCACCTTACCGGGACTACGTTAGGAATGAGCAGTTCTTC.

The chain couples TRBV19 to TRBJ2-3; tentatively, D is TRBD2 (6 bases). The CDR3 is made up of 15 amino acids. CDR1 LNHDA and CDR2 SQIVND come from the germline V gene (reference sequence). Trimming shortened V by 3 bases and J by 0 bases, and 10 bases separated the two germline ends. CDR3 bases: TGTGCCAGTAGTATTTCTCTAGCGAGCACAGATACGCAGTATTTT. Translating it yields CASSISLASTDTQYF.